This T cell receptor beta chain was retrieved from a study of T cells in women clearing cervical HPV infection. Comment on this clone: Its target is unknown. The read falls 3 residues short of the CDR3 end, and the missing part is taken from the germline J gene.

Genomic DNA, averaging about 1,200 ng per sample, yielded TCR beta CDR3 via immunoSEQ. Sequencing was performed with immunoSEQ multiplex PCR; in TCRdb, only in-frame clones are kept and a portion is missing. In all, the sample yields some 39,000 clones. Study-wide results and caveats: Cases carried less TRBV6-7 than controls: 0.11% versus 0.16%.

The CDR3 spans 19 residues. The V end was cut by 0 bases, the J end by 1 base, with 20 bases between. Per the germline V gene, CDR1 is SGHRS and CDR2 is YFSETQ. This TCR was recovered from a woman aged 18-69 years with a cervical HPV16 infection that either progressed to CIN3+ or cleared (not recorded which). The sequencing sample was made of blood buffy coat. The chain employs TRBV5-1 and TRBJ2-1; possible D gene TRBD1, 5 bases. The part of the CDR3 DNA that was read is TGCGCCAGCAGCTTGGCCGAGAGGACGACAGAAAGGTCCTACAATGAG. As protein: CASSLAERTTERSYNE. In full, the CDR3 is CASSLAERTTERSYNEQFF.